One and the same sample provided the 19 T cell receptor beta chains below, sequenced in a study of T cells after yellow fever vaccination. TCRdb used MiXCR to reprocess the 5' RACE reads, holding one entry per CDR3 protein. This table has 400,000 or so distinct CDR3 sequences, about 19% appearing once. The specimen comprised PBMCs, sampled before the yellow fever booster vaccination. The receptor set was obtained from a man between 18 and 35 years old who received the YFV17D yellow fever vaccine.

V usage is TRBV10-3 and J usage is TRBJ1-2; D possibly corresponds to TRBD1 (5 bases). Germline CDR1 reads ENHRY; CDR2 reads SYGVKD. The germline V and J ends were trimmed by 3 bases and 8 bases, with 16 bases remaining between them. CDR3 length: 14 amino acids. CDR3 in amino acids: CAISEIQGNYGYTF. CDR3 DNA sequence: TGTGCCATCAGTGAAATCCAGGGAAATTACGGCTACACCTTC.

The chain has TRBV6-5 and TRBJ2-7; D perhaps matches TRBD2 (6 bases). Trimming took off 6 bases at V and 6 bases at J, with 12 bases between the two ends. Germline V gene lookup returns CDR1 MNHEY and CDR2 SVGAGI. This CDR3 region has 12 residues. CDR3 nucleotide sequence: TGTGCCAGCAGCGGGGGTACCCCCGAGCAGTACTTC. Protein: CASSGGTPEQYF.

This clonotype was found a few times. This chain's CDR3 is CASSPGTFEQFF. In DNA form, the CDR3 reads TGTGCCAGCAGCCCCGGGACTTTCGAGCAGTTCTTC. The J gene is TRBJ2-1, the V gene TRBV12-3 or TRBV12-4; TRBD2 might be the D (6 bases). CDR3 length: 12 residues. The V and J ends lost 6 bases and 10 bases respectively, with 13 bases between them.

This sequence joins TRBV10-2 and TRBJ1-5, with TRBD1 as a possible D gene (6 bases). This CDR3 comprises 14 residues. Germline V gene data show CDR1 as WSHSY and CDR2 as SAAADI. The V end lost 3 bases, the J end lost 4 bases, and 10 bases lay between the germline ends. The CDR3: CASSDRGGNQPQHF. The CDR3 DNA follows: TGCGCCAGCAGTGACAGGGGCGGTAATCAGCCCCAGCATTTT.

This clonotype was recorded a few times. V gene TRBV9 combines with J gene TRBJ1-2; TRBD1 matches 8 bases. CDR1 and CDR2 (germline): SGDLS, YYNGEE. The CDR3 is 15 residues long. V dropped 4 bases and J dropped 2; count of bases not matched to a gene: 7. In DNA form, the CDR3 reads TGTGCCAGCAGCTCAAGTGGACAGGGCAACTATGGCTACACCTTC. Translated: CASSSSGQGNYGYTF.

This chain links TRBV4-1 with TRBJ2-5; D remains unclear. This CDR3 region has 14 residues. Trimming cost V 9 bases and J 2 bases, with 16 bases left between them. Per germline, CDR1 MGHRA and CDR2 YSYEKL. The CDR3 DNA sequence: TGCGCCAGTCGCCGATTCGACCGACAAGAGACCCAGTACTTC. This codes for CASRRFDRQETQYF.

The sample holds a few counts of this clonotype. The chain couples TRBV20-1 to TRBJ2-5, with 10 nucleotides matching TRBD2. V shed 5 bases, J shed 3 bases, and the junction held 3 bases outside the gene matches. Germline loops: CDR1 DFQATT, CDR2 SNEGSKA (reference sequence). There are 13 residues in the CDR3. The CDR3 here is CSAPSGGEETQYF. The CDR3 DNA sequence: TGCAGTGCTCCCAGCGGGGGGGAAGAGACCCAGTACTTC.

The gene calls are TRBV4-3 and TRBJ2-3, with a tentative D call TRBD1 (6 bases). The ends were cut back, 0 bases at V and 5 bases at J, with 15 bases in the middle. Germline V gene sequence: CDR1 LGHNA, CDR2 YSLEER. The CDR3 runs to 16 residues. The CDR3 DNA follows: TGCGCCAGCAGCCAAGATAGTAACAGGGCCGGAGATACGCAGTATTTT. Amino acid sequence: CASSQDSNRAGDTQYF.

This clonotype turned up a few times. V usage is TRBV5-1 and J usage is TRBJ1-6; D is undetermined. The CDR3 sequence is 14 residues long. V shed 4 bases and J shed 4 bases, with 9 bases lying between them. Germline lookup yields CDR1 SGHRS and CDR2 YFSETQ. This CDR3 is CASSLDGYNSPLHF. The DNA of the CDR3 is TGCGCCAGCAGCCTGGACGGTTATAATTCACCCCTCCACTTT.

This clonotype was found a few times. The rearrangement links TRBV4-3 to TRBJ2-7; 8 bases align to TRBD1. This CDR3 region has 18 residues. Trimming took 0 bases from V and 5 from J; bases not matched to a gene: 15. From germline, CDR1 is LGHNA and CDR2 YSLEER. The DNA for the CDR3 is TGCGCCAGCAGCCAAGAGTCGGGAGACAGGGGAAGATTGGACGAGCAGTACTTC. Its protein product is CASSQESGDRGRLDEQYF.

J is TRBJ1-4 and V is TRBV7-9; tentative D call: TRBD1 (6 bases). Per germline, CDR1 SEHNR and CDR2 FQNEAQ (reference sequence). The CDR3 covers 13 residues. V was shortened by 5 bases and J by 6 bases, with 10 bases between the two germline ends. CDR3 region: CASSPRGDEKLFF. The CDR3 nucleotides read TGTGCCAGCAGCCCTAGGGGGGATGAAAAACTGTTTTTT.

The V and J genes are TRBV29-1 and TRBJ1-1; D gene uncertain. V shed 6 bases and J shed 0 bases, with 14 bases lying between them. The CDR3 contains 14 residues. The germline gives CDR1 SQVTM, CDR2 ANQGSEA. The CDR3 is CSVSRSVMNTEAFF. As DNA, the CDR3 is TGCAGCGTCTCCCGATCAGTGATGAACACTGAAGCTTTCTTT.

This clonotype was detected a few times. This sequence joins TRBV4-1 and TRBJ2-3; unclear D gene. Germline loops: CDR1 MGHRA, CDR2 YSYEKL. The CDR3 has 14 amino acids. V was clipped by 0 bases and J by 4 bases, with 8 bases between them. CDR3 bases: TGCGCCAGCAGCCAAGAGTACGCCGCAGATACGCAGTATTTT. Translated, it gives CASSQEYAADTQYF.

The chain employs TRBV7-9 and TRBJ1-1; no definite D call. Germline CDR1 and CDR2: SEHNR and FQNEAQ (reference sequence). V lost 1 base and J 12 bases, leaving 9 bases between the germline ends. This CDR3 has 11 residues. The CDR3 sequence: CASSLEGITFF. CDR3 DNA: TGTGCCAGCAGCTTAGAGGGAATCACTTTCTTT.

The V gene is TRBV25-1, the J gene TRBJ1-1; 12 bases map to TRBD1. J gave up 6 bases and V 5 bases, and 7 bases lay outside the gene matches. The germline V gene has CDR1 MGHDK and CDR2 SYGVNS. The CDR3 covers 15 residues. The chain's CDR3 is CASSQPGQGASEAFF. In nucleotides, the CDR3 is TGTGCCAGCAGTCAACCGGGACAGGGGGCTTCTGAAGCTTTCTTT.

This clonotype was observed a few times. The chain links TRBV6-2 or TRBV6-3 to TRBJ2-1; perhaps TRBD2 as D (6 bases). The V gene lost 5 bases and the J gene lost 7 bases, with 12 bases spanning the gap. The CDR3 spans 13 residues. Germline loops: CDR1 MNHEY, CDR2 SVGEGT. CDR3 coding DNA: TGTGCCAGCAGTACCCGAAGCGGGAATGAGCAGTTCTTC. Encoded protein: CASSTRSGNEQFF.

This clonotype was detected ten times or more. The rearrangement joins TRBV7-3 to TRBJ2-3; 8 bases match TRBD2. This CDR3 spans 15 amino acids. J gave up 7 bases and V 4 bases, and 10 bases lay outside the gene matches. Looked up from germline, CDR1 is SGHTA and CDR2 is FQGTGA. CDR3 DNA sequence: TGTGCCAGCAGCTCGTCCTCGGGGGGGCCGAATACGCAGTATTTT. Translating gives CASSSSSGGPNTQYF.

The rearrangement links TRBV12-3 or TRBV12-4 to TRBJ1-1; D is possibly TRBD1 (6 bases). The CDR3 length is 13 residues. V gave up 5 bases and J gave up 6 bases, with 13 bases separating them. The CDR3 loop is CASSPFGGPEAFF. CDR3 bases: TGTGCCAGCAGTCCCTTTGGGGGCCCTGAAGCTTTCTTT.

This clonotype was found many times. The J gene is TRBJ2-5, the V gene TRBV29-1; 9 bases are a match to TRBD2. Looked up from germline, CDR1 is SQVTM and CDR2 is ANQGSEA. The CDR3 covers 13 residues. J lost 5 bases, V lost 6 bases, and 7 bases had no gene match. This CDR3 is CSVQRGAEETQYF. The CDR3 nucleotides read TGCAGCGTACAGCGGGGGGCGGAGGAGACCCAGTACTTC.